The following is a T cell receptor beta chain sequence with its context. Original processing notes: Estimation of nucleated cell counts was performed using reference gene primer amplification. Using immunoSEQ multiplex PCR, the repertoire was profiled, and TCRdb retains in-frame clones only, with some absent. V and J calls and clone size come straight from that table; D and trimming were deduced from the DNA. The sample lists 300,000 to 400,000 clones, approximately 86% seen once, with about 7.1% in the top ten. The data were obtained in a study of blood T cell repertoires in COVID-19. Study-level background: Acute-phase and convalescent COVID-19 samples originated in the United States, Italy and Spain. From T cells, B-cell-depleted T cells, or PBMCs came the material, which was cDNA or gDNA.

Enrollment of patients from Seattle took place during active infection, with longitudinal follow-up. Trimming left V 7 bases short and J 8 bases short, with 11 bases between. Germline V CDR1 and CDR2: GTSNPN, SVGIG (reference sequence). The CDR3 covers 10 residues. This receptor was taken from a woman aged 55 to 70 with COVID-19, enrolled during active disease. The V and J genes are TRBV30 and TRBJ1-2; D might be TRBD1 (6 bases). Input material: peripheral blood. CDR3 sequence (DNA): TGTGCCTTTCTAACAGGGGGCTACACCTTC. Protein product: CAFLTGGYTF. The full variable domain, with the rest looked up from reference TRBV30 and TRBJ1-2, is SQTIHQWPATLVQPVGSPLSLECTVEGTSNPNLYWYRQAAGRGLQLLFYSVGIGQISSEVPQNLSASRPQDRQFILSSKKLLLSDSGFYLCAFLTGGYTFGSGTRLTVV.